The present T cell receptor (beta chain) was sequenced within a study of blood T cell repertoires in COVID-19. Whole-study context: Sample material is recorded as cDNA or gDNA derived from T cells, B-cell-depleted T cells, or PBMCs.

With 5 bases clipped from V and 7 bases from J, the junction kept 9 bases outside the gene matches. Germline V gene sequence: CDR1 SGHAT, CDR2 FQNNGV. The length of the CDR3 is 14 residues. Per the original methods: Reference gene primer amplification gave nucleated cell count estimates. Sequencing used immunoSEQ multiplex PCR; TCRdb keeps in-frame clones, though not all of them. From that table come the V and J calls and clone size; the DNA was used to work out D and trimming. There are 150,000 to 200,000 clones in the sample; 84% occur only once, and 5.5% to 7.5% lies in the top ten. The chain links TRBV11-2 to TRBJ2-7, with TRBD1 matching 9 bases. The sample taken for sequencing was peripheral blood. The clonotype originates from a human donor in a cohort sampled during active COVID-19. CDR3 protein: CASSPGQGSREQYF. The CDR3 nucleotides read TGTGCCAGCAGCCCCGGACAGGGGTCCAGGGAGCAGTACTTC.